This T cell receptor (beta chain) stems from a study of T cell repertoires in cytomegalovirus infection. Study-wide findings and caveats: Carriage of CMV together with the relevant HLA was identifiable through cumulative public TCR beta family frequency.

TCRdb processed the reads anew with MiXCR; each CDR3 protein has one entry. The table has hundreds of thousands of distinct CDR3 sequences, under 8.5% seen once; the top ten hold roughly 6.5%. The sample holds many counts of this clonotype. Its antigen is undetermined. The CDR3 totals 15 residues. Germline V gene sequence: CDR1 MNHNS, CDR2 SASEGT. V lost 10 bases and J 0 bases, leaving 16 bases between the germline ends. This receptor was taken from a human donor in good health (CMV status not recorded). Some clones in this sample may be carry-over from other donors' samples. The rearrangement uses TRBV6-1 and TRBJ1-3; the D gene is possibly TRBD1 (5 bases). Sequenced sample: PBMCs. The DNA for the CDR3 is TGTGCCACCAGATTAAGGGGTTCCTCTGGAAACACCATATATTTT. This codes for CATRLRGSSGNTIYF.